The present entry profiles one T cell receptor (beta chain) with its context. The antigen is not known. Germline V gene sequence: CDR1 MNHEY, CDR2 SVGAGI. CDR3 length equals 14 residues. Roughly 38,000 genome equivalents of blood DNA were amplified for TRB. The sample originates from a study of T cell clusters in autoimmune cytopenias. Overall study context: Per sample, median TRB depth was around 50,000 reads, yielding a median roughly 2,000 distinct clonotypes. Study conclusions and caveats: TRB repertoire shifts in secondary cytopenia and chronic lymphocytic leukemia mostly reflected lymphoma, not autoimmunity. Clustering suggested that physiological T cell clusters were missing in primary autoimmune cytopenia patients.

TRB was amplified by touch-down multiplex PCR, primer pools A and B combined. From the multiplex PCR reads, TCRdb lists one entry per CDR3 protein and no DNA. The sample's table shows 3,000 to 3,500 distinct CDR3 sequences. The J gene is TRBJ2-5, the V gene TRBV6-5; lacking DNA, the TRBD1 call made by TCRdb goes unchecked. The TCR comes from a human donor with an autoimmune cytopenia or autoimmune hepatitis (not recorded which). Sequences were obtained from peripheral blood. CDR3 sequence reads: CASTPGGREETQYF.